Shown below are 5 T cell receptor beta chains from a single sample sequenced in a study of identical twins. TCRdb reprocessed the 5' RACE reads via MiXCR and lists one record per CDR3 protein. The repertoire consists of some 560,000 distinct CDR3 sequences, with more than 9% occurring once and the leading ten covering approximately 3.2%. The data also belong to a second study, concerning yellow fever vaccine responses in identical twins.

Sample: PBMCs. These receptors were obtained from a woman aged 18-35 years in good health.

V usage is TRBV20-1 and J usage is TRBJ2-3, with 7 bases aligning to TRBD2. Germline trimming cut 3 bases from V and 0 bases from J; bases unmatched to any gene: 3. Germline V gene sequence: CDR1 DFQATT, CDR2 SNEGSKA (reference sequence). The CDR3 is 14 amino acids. The CDR3 loop is CSASGRTSTDTQYF. The CDR3 coding sequence is TGCAGTGCTAGCGGGAGGACTAGCACAGATACGCAGTATTTT.

This clonotype was observed a handful of times. The V call is TRBV6-2 or TRBV6-3, the J call TRBJ2-7, with TRBD2 identical over 9 bases. There are 18 residues in the CDR3. Looked up from germline, CDR1 is MNHEY and CDR2 is SVGEGT. With 0 bases clipped from V and 6 bases from J, the junction kept 15 bases outside the gene matches. The CDR3 is CASSYSGGTSIRAPEQYF. In nucleotides, the CDR3 is TGTGCCAGCAGTTACTCGGGCGGGACTAGCATAAGAGCTCCCGAGCAGTACTTC.

In its sample, this clonotype was seen many times. The chain recombines TRBV6-5 with TRBJ2-7, with 9 bases identical to TRBD1. Germline CDR1 reads MNHEY; CDR2 reads SVGAGI. This CDR3 region has 17 residues. Unmatched junction bases numbered 8, after V lost 2 bases and J lost 0 bases. The CDR3 DNA reads TGTGCCAGCAGTTACGCCGCCGGGACAGGGATCTCCTACGAGCAGTACTTC. This translates into CASSYAAGTGISYEQYF.

This clonotype came up many times. The V call is TRBV9, the J call TRBJ1-5, with TRBD1 matching over 7 bases. The CDR3 totals 14 residues. Germline values: CDR1 SGDLS, CDR2 YYNGEE. V lost 4 bases and J lost 3; bases outside the gene matches: 4. The CDR3 is CASSSTGSNQPQHF. The CDR3 region has the DNA TGTGCCAGCAGCTCGACAGGGTCCAATCAGCCCCAGCATTTT. Full variable domain (outside the CDR3, taken from reference TRBV9 and TRBJ1-5): DSGVTQTPKHLITATGQRVTLRCSPRSGDLSVYWYQQSLDQGLQFLIQYYNGEERAKGNILERFSAQQFPDLHSELNLSSLELGDSALYFCASSSTGSNQPQHFGDGTRLSIL.

This rearrangement joins TRBV7-2 to TRBJ2-1; D is ambiguous. There are 12 residues in the CDR3. CDR1 is SGHTA, CDR2 FQGNSA, per germline. The V and J ends lost 6 bases and 10 bases respectively, with 13 bases between them. The CDR3 bases are TGTGCCAGCAGTCGACCCGCTGGGGAGCAGTTCTTC. This codes for CASSRPAGEQFF.